This TCR beta chain stems from a study of vaccination and CD4 T cells after COVID-19. Turning to the study itself: Mild disease affected eight to ten convalescent patients and severe disease one, all SARS-CoV-2 positive by nasal swab PCR.

Treatment reported: approximately nine-day PBMC culture with coronavirus spike peptide pools or control peptides (ViraFEST assay). The ViraFEST method relied on peptide pools to expand antigen-specific T cells, followed by TCR sequencing. The CDR3 consists of 13 residues. CDR1 is MNHEY, CDR2 SVGAGI, per germline. The germline V and J ends were trimmed by 2 bases and 3 bases, with 7 bases remaining between them. Study findings and constraints: Apart from involving relatively few convalescent patients, the work omitted early post-infection timepoints.

About this clonotype: Its matching antigen is unknown.

Sequencing of DNA taken from cultured CD4+ T cells relied on the Oncomine TCR Beta short-read assay. The genomic DNA was obtained from cultured CD4+ T cells by extraction with the QIAamp micro DNA kit. From the PCR reads, TCRdb called clonotypes with MiXCR, one entry per CDR3 protein. This table has about 11,000 distinct CDR3 sequences, roughly 40% appearing once. J is TRBJ1-1 and V is TRBV6-5; maybe TRBD1 (5 bases). Sequencing was done on a sample of CD4+ T cells from blood, cultured in vitro. This receptor was taken from a human donor who had recovered from COVID-19. CDR3 in DNA: TGTGCCAGCAGTTACGACAGCTACACTGAAGCTTTCTTT. This codes for CASSYDSYTEAFF.